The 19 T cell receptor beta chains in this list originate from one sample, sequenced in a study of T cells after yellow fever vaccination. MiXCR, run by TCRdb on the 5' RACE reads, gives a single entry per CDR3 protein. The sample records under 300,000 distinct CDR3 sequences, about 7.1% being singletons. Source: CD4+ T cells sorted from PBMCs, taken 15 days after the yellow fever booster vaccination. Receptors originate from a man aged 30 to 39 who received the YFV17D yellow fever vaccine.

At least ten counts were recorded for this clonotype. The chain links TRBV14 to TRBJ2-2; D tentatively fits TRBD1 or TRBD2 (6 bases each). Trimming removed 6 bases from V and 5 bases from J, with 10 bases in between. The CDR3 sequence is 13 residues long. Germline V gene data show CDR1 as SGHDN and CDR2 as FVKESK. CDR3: CASRRGGTGELFF. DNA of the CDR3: TGTGCCAGCAGACGAGGGGGGACCGGGGAGCTGTTTTTT.

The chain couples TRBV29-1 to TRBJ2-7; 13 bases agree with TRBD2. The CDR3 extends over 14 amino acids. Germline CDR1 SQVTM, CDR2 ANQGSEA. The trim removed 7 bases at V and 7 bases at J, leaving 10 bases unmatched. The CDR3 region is CSGLTSGRGAEQYF. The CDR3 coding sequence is TGCAGCGGCCTAACTAGCGGGAGGGGAGCGGAGCAGTACTTC.

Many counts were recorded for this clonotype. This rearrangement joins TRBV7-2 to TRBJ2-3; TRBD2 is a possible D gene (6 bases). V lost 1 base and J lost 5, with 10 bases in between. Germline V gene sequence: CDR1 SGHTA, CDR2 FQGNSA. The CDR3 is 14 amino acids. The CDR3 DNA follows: TGTGCCAGCAGCTTAGGCGGGAATGGAGATACGCAGTATTTT. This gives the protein CASSLGGNGDTQYF.

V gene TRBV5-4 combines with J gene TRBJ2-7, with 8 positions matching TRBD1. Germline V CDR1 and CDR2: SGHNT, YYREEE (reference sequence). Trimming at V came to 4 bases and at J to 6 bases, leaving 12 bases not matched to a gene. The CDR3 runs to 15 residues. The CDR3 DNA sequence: TGTGCCAGCAGCCCCACTCCGGGACAGGTGCCCGAGCAGTACTTC. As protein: CASSPTPGQVPEQYF. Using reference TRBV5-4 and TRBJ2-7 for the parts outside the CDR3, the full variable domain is ETGVTQSPTHLIKTRGQQVTLRCSSQSGHNTVSWYQQALGQGPQFIFQYYREEENGRGNFPPRFSGLQFPNYSSELNVNALELDDSALYLCASSPTPGQVPEQYFGPGTRLTVT.

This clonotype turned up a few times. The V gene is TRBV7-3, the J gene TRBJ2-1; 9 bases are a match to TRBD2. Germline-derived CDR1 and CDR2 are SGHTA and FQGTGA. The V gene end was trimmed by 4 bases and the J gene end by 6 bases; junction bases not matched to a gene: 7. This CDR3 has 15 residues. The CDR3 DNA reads TGTGCCAGCAGCTCCGGGGTAGCGGGAGCCAATGAGCAGTTCTTC. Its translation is CASSSGVAGANEQFF.

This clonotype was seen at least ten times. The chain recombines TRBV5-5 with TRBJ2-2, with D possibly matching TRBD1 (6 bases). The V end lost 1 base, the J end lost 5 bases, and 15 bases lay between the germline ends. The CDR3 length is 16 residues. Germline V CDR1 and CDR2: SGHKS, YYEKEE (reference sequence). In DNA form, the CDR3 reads TGTGCCAGCAGCTTGCAAAGGGGGTCACTTACCGGGGAGCTGTTTTTT. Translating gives CASSLQRGSLTGELFF. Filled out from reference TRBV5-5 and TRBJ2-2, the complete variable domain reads DAGVTQSPTHLIKTRGQQVTLRCSPISGHKSVSWYQQVLGQGPQFIFQYYEKEERGRGNFPDRFSARQFPNYSSELNVNALLLGDSALYLCASSLQRGSLTGELFFGEGSRLTVL.

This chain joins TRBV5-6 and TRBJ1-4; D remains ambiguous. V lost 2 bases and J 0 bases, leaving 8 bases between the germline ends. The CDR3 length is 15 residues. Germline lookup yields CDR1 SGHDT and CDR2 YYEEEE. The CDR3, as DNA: TGTGCCAGCAGCTTATACGGGACAACTAATGAAAAACTGTTTTTT. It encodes CASSLYGTTNEKLFF.

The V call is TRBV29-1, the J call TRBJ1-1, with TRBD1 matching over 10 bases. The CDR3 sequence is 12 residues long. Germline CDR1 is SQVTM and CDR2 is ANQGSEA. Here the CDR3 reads CNAEGQGTEAFF. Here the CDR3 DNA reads TGCAACGCGGAGGGACAGGGGACTGAAGCTTTCTTT. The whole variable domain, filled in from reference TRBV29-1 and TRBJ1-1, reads SAVISQKPSRDICQRGTSLTIQCQVDSQVTMMFWYRQQPGQSLTLIATANQGSEATYESGFVIDKFPISRPNLTFSTLTVSNMSPEDSSIYLCNAEGQGTEAFFGQGTRLTVV.

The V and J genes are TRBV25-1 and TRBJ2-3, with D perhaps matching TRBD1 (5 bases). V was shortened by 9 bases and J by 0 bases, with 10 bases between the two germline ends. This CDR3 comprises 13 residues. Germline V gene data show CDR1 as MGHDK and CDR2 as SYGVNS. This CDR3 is CASGAASTDTQYF. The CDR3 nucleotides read TGTGCCAGTGGGGCAGCTAGCACAGATACGCAGTATTTT.

Here the CDR3 reads CASSLTGIRSSYNEQFF. As DNA, the CDR3 is TGTGCCAGTAGTCTCACCGGGATTCGGAGCTCCTACAATGAGCAGTTCTTC. J is TRBJ2-1 and V is TRBV19; D might be TRBD2 (5 bases). CDR3 size: 17 residues. Germline assignment: CDR1 LNHDA and CDR2 SQIVND (reference sequence). The V end was cut by 5 bases, the J end by 0 bases, with 17 bases between.

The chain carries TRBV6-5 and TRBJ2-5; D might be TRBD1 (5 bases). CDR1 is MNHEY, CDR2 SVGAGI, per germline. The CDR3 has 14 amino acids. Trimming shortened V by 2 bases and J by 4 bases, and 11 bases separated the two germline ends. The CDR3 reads CASSYASRGETQYF. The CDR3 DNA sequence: TGTGCCAGCAGTTACGCTTCTAGGGGAGAGACCCAGTACTTC.

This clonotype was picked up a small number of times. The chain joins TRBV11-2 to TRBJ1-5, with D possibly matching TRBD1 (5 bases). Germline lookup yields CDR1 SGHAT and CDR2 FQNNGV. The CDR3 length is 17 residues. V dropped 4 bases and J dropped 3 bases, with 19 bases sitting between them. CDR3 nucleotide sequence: TGTGCCAGCAGCTCAGACCCCGGGGCAGCGATCAATCAGCCCCAGCATTTT. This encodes CASSSDPGAAINQPQHF.

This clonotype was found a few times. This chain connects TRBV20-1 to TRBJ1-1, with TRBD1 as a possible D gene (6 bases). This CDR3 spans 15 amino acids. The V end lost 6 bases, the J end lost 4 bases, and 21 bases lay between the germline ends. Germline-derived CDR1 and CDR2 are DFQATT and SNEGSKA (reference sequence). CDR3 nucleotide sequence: TGCAGTGCCCCTCGGGGGGCCGGGACGGGCACTGAAGCTTTCTTT. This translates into CSAPRGAGTGTEAFF.

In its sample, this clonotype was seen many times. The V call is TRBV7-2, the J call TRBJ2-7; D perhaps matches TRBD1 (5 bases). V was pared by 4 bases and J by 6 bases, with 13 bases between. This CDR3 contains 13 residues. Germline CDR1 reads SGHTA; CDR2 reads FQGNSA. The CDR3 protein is CASSSQQVVEQYF. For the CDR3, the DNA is TGTGCCAGCAGCTCGCAACAGGTGGTCGAGCAGTACTTC.

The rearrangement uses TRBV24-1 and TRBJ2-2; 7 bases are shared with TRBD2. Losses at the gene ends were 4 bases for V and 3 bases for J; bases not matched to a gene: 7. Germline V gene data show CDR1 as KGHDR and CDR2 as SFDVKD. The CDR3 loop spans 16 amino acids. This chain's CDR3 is CATSEDRDYDTGELFF. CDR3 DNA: TGTGCCACCAGTGAGGACCGGGACTATGACACCGGGGAGCTGTTTTTT.

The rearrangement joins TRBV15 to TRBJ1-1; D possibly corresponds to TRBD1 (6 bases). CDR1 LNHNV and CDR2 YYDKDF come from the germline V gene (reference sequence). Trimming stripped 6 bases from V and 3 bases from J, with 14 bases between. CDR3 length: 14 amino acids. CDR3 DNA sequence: TGTGCCACCAGAGGGGGGGCCCGGGACACTGAAGCTTTCTTT. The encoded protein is CATRGGARDTEAFF.

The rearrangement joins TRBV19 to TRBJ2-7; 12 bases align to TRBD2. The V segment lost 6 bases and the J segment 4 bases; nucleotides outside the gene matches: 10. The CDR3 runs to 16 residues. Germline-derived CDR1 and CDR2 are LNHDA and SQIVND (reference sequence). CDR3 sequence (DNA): TGTGCCAGTAGCGCGCCAGGGCTAGCGGGAGGGTACGAGCAGTACTTC. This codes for CASSAPGLAGGYEQYF.

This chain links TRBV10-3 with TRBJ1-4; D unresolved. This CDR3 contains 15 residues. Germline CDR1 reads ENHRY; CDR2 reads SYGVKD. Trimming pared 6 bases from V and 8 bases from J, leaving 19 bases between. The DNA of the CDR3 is TGTGCCATCAGCCCCGGGCCCAACGGTGGGGAAAAACTGTTTTTT. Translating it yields CAISPGPNGGEKLFF.

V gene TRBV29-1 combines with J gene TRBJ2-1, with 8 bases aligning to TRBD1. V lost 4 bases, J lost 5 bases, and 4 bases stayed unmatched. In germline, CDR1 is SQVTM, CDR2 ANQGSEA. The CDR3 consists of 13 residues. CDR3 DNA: TGCAGCGTTGGGACAGGGATACACAATGAGCAGTTCTTC. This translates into CSVGTGIHNEQFF.